This TCR beta chain was identified in a study of cytomegalovirus exposure and HLA in healthy donors. In regard to this clone: Its antigen is unknown.

Study findings and constraints: Reports credit the classifier with highly specific, highly sensitive diagnosis of cytomegalovirus status.

V lost 1 base to trimming and J lost 4 bases; unmatched junction nucleotides: 8. Germline-derived CDR1 and CDR2 are SGHTA and FQGNSA. The CDR3 length is 17 residues. PCR employed 60 Vbeta and 13 Jbeta primers. Measured with immunoSEQ multiplex PCR; TCRdb has only the in-frame clones, and not every one. The sample lists about 82,000 clones, less than 85% occurring once. This TCR was sampled from a human donor in good health. The J gene is TRBJ2-5, the V gene TRBV7-2; 11 nucleotides line up with TRBD2. Material for sequencing was PBMCs. The CDR3 DNA is TGTGCCAGCAGCTTAGGATTGAGTAGCGGGGGGGCAGAGACCCAGTACTTC. It encodes CASSLGLSSGGAETQYF.